These 22 T cell receptor beta chains were sequenced from one sample in a study of early T cells in non-severe SARS-CoV-2 infection. TCRdb used MiXCR to reprocess the 5' RACE reads, holding one entry per CDR3 protein. The sample records approximately 30,000 distinct CDR3 sequences, 4.5% to 6% being singletons. Sequencing was done on a sample of whole blood. The source of these receptors is an adult who was a healthcare worker with PCR-confirmed SARS-CoV-2 infection or an uninfected control (not recorded which).

This clonotype occurred a few times. This chain uses TRBV28 with TRBJ2-7; the D call may be TRBD1 or TRBD2 (5 bases each). Trimming took 4 bases from V and 3 from J, leaving 19 bases between them. The germline V gene has CDR1 MDHEN and CDR2 SYDVKM. The CDR3 extends over 16 amino acids. The CDR3 DNA follows: TGTGCCAGCAGTTCCTATCCGGGGCAAAGAAACTACGAGCAGTACTTC. The encoded protein is CASSSYPGQRNYEQYF.

Only a few counts were recorded for this clonotype. The rearrangement uses TRBV2 and TRBJ2-3, with TRBD2 identical over 11 bases. The CDR3 has 15 amino acids. The junction had 2 bases not matched to a gene; V was cut back by 6 bases and J by 0 bases. From germline, CDR1 is SNHLY and CDR2 FYNNEI. CDR3 amino acids: CASRGTSGSTDTQYF. The CDR3 DNA is TGTGCCAGCAGGGGGACTAGCGGAAGCACAGATACGCAGTATTTT.

The table lists this clonotype with a few counts. This rearrangement joins TRBV2 to TRBJ2-2; a possible D gene is TRBD2 (6 bases). Germline V lookup: CDR1 SNHLY, CDR2 FYNNEI. V dropped 6 bases and J dropped 5 bases, with 13 bases sitting between them. CDR3 length equals 14 residues. In DNA, the CDR3 is TGTGCCAGCAGCAGGGAGGTGGGGACCGGGGAGCTGTTTTTT. The encoded protein is CASSREVGTGELFF.

This clonotype has ten or more counts. The rearrangement links TRBV20-1 to TRBJ2-5, with TRBD1 matching over 9 bases. Unmatched junction bases numbered 4, after V lost 8 bases and J lost 0 bases. The CDR3 is 13 residues long. CDR1 and CDR2 from the germline V gene are DFQATT and SNEGSKA (reference sequence). The CDR3 sequence is CSLGTGNQETQYF. For the CDR3, the DNA is TGCAGTCTCGGGACAGGGAACCAAGAGACCCAGTACTTC.

This clonotype turned up a few times. The chain joins TRBV4-3 to TRBJ1-1; D is uncertain. The V gene's germline CDR1 is LGHNA and CDR2 YSLEER. Trimming shortened V by 3 bases and J by 4 bases, and 12 bases separated the two germline ends. The CDR3 is 14 residues long. CDR3 in amino acids: CASSHGIVSTEAFF. The CDR3 DNA reads TGCGCCAGCAGCCACGGCATTGTTAGCACTGAAGCTTTCTTT.

The rearrangement joins TRBV28 to TRBJ2-5, with no clear D. Trimming removed 5 bases from V and 5 bases from J, with 12 bases in between. The CDR3 is 13 residues long. Germline assignment: CDR1 MDHEN and CDR2 SYDVKM. CDR3 region: CASSLQTAETQYF. The CDR3 DNA follows: TGTGCCAGCAGTCTGCAGACGGCGGAGACCCAGTACTTC. Together with reference TRBV28 and TRBJ2-5, the CDR3 gives the full variable domain: DVKVTQSSRYLVKRTGEKVFLECVQDMDHENMFWYRQDPGLGLRLIYFSYDVKMKEKGDIPEGYSVSREKKERFSLILESASTNQTSMYLCASSLQTAETQYFGPGTRLLVL.

This clonotype was seen more than once but under ten times. V gene TRBV6-5 combines with J gene TRBJ2-6, with D unresolved. V lost 5 bases, J lost 4 bases, and 15 bases lay in between. Germline loops: CDR1 MNHEY, CDR2 SVGAGI. The CDR3 extends over 16 amino acids. The CDR3 sequence is CASSRIRSPGANVLTF. CDR3 DNA sequence: TGTGCCAGCAGTCGGATTAGGAGCCCGGGGGCCAACGTCCTGACTTTC.

In its sample, this clonotype ranks as medium-sized. The chain uses TRBV12-3 or TRBV12-4 and TRBJ1-5; possibly TRBD1 for D (6 bases). This CDR3 comprises 14 residues. V lost 7 bases, J lost 3 bases, and 13 bases lay in between. The CDR3 here is CASNVGGPNQPQHF. The CDR3 region has the DNA TGTGCCAGCAACGTGGGGGGCCCCAATCAGCCCCAGCATTTT.

This clonotype was recorded at least ten times. The gene calls are TRBV7-2 and TRBJ2-5; no clear D gene. Germline V gene sequence: CDR1 SGHTA, CDR2 FQGNSA. The CDR3 length is 12 residues. The V and J ends lost 6 bases and 5 bases respectively, with 10 bases between them. The CDR3 DNA sequence: TGTGCCAGCAGTCGACACGGGGAGACCCAGTACTTC. Residues: CASSRHGETQYF.

V is TRBV4-3 and J is TRBJ1-2; 8 nucleotides align to TRBD1. Per the germline V gene, CDR1 is LGHNA and CDR2 is YSLEER. The CDR3 length is 18 residues. V lost 1 base to trimming and J lost 6 bases; unmatched junction nucleotides: 16. The CDR3 sequence: CASSQARTGRHWGDGYTF. DNA of the CDR3: TGCGCCAGCAGCCAAGCCCGGACAGGGAGGCATTGGGGGGATGGCTACACCTTC.

Ten or more counts support this clonotype. This rearrangement joins TRBV3-1 to TRBJ2-7; 9 bases are shared with TRBD1. Trimming at V came to 3 bases and at J to 6 bases, leaving 6 bases not matched to a gene. Germline V gene sequence: CDR1 LGHDT, CDR2 YNNKEL (reference sequence). CDR3 size: 14 residues. CDR3 protein: CASSQDRGTGEQYF. In DNA, the CDR3 is TGTGCCAGCAGCCAGGACAGGGGAACTGGCGAGCAGTACTTC.

At least ten counts were recorded for this clonotype. The chain uses TRBV24-1 and TRBJ2-6; the D call may be TRBD1 or TRBD2 (5 bases each). The CDR3 is 16 amino acids. V gave up 12 bases and J gave up 0 bases, with 17 bases separating them. Germline lookup yields CDR1 KGHDR and CDR2 SFDVKD. The CDR3 DNA follows: TGTGCCTCCGCTCCAGGGAGACACTCTGGGGCCAACGTCCTGACTTTC. It specifies CASAPGRHSGANVLTF.

The V call is TRBV28, the J call TRBJ2-1; D is perhaps TRBD2 (5 bases). The V gene's germline CDR1 is MDHEN and CDR2 SYDVKM. V dropped 6 bases and J dropped 6 bases, with 21 bases sitting between them. The CDR3 has 16 residues. The CDR3 protein is CASSPSGALLGNEQFF. DNA for the CDR3: TGTGCCAGCAGCCCAAGCGGAGCCCTATTGGGCAATGAGCAGTTCTTC.

This clonotype occurred a few times. The V gene is TRBV6-6, the J gene TRBJ2-2, with D perhaps assigned TRBD1 or TRBD2 (5 bases each). Germline values: CDR1 MNHNY, CDR2 SVGAGI (reference sequence). This CDR3 is built from 15 residues. V was pared by 0 bases and J by 3 bases, with 8 bases between. The CDR3 sequence: CASSYSVGDTGELFF. The CDR3 region has the DNA TGTGCCAGCAGTTACTCAGTGGGGGACACCGGGGAGCTGTTTTTT.

This clonotype was found a few times. The gene calls are TRBV11-2 and TRBJ1-1; no firm D call. This CDR3 has 15 residues. V lost 5 bases and J 0 bases, leaving 13 bases between the germline ends. Germline V gene sequence: CDR1 SGHAT, CDR2 FQNNGV. The CDR3 here is CASSLGRTMNTEAFF. CDR3 coding DNA: TGTGCCAGCAGCCTAGGACGTACCATGAACACTGAAGCTTTCTTT.

The chain has TRBV10-3 and TRBJ1-5, with TRBD1 as a possible D gene (6 bases). The CDR3 is 15 residues long. V was pared by 6 bases and J by 0 bases, with 12 bases between. Per germline, CDR1 ENHRY and CDR2 SYGVKD. The CDR3 DNA follows: TGTGCCATCAGCCAGGACAGTAATAGCAATCAGCCCCAGCATTTT. Protein: CAISQDSNSNQPQHF.

This clonotype showed up many times. This chain links TRBV20-1 with TRBJ2-1, with D maybe TRBD1 (5 bases). Trimming pared 4 bases from V and 6 bases from J, leaving 16 bases between. Germline loops: CDR1 DFQATT, CDR2 SNEGSKA (reference sequence). The CDR3 sequence is 14 residues long. The DNA of the CDR3 is TGCAGTGCTACCCGACAGAAACTACTCAATGAGCAGTTCTTC. Protein product: CSATRQKLLNEQFF.

The chain is built from TRBV18 and TRBJ2-5, with 7 bases that match TRBD2. CDR1 KGHSH and CDR2 LQKENI come from the germline V gene. The CDR3 is 16 residues long. The V gene end was trimmed by 0 bases and the J gene end by 7 bases; junction bases not matched to a gene: 11. CDR3 sequence reads: CASSPPSLAAPTTQYF. CDR3 in DNA: TGTGCCAGCTCACCACCGTCCCTAGCGGCCCCCACGACCCAGTACTTC.

This clonotype was counted many times. The chain has TRBV6-6 and TRBJ1-1, with 7 bases that match TRBD1. Trimming at V came to 7 bases and at J to 7 bases, leaving 9 bases not matched to a gene. CDR1 and CDR2 (germline): MNHNY, SVGAGI (reference sequence). The CDR3 totals 13 residues. The CDR3: CASTGQTNVEAFF. The CDR3 DNA is TGTGCCAGCACGGGACAGACTAACGTTGAAGCTTTCTTT.

This clonotype was seen a few times. The CDR3 DNA reads as TGTGCCAGCAGTTACGGCCGCGAGCAGTACTTC. Amino acids: CASSYGREQYF. The V call is TRBV6-5, the J call TRBJ2-7; D is unresolved. V lost 2 bases to trimming and J lost 6 bases, with 5 bases between them. CDR1 and CDR2 (germline): MNHEY, SVGAGI. The CDR3 consists of 11 residues.

This clonotype occurred many times. This chain links TRBV12-3 or TRBV12-4 with TRBJ2-7; 9 bases are shared with TRBD1. Trimming cost V 6 bases and J 4 bases; bases outside gene matches: 16. The CDR3 is 17 amino acids. The CDR3: CASRPGQGPWGEYEQYF. The CDR3 bases are TGTGCCAGCAGGCCGGGACAGGGTCCCTGGGGGGAATACGAGCAGTACTTC.

This clonotype came up many times. Relative to the germline gene, one junction end is altered; a read error may explain this. This chain uses TRBV7-9 with TRBJ2-5; 13 bases map to TRBD2. Germline CDR1 SEHNR, CDR2 FQNEAQ (reference sequence). The CDR3 runs 15 residues. The CDR3 nucleotides are TGCTCTTCACAGGGACTAGCGGGAATCCAAGAGACCCAGTACTTC. Amino acids: CSSQGLAGIQETQYF. The whole variable domain, filled in from reference TRBV7-9 and TRBJ2-5, reads DTGVSQNPRHKITKRGQNVTFRCDPISEHNRLYWYRQTLGQGPEFLTYFQNEAQLEKSRLLSDRFSAERPKGSFSTLEIQRTEQGDSAMYLCSSQGLAGIQETQYFGPGTRLLVL.